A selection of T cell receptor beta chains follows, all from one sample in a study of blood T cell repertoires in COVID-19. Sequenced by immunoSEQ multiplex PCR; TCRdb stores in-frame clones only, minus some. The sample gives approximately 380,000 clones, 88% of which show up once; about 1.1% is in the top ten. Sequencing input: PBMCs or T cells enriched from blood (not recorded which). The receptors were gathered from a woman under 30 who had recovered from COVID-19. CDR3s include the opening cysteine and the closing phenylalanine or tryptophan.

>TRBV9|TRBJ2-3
CASSVGASGGQVTDTQYF
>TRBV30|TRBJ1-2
CAWSETGQGGYTF
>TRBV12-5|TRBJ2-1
CARASGRAYNEQFF
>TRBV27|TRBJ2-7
CASSLGAREGGEQYF
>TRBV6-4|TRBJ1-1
CASKDSSMNTEAFF
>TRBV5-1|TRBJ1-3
CASSEDGGGNTIYF
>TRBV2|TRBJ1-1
CASRGTVRNTEAFF
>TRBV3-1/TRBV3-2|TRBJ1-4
CASSPFTVVHEKLFF
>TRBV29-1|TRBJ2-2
CSARGLAGDTGELFF
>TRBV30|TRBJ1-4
CAWGRGRNEKLFF
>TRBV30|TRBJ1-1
CAGNRAGINEAFF
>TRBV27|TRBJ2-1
CASRYSRFNEQFF
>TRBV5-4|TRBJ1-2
CASSLAGAPPYGYTF
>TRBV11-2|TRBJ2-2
CASSLGLASNTGELFF
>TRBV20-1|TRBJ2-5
CSASRDRVYGFDF
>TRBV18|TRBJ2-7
CASSPAKDLAEQYF
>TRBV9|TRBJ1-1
CASSPQQGAYGTEAFF
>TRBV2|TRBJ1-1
CASTPRQGRMNTEAFF
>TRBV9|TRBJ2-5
CASSVAGTGGETQYF
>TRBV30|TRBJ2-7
CAWRSLAGGSYEQYF
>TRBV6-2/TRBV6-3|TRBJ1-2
CASSSPGQGYGYTF
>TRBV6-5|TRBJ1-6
CASSWDTSSYNSPLHF
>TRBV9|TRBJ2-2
CASKRGQGGTGELFF
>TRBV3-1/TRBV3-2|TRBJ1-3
CASSQDSGTHSGNTIYF
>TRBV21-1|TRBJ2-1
CASSVSSREQFF
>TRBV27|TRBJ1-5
CASSLDGGNQPQHF
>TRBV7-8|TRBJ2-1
CASTEPGGGEQFF
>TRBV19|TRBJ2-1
CASSLGTGFYNEQFF
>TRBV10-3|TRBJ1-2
CAISESRGNYGYTF
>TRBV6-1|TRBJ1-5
CASSEPGYGQPQHF
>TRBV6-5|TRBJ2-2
CAIGRGSGSGELFF
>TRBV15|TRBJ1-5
CATSRGRGSYSNQPQHF
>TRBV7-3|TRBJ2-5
CASSPAGGLETQYF
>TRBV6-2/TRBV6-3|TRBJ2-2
CASSYKEGGPATGELFF
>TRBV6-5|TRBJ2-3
CASSNTVTDTQYF
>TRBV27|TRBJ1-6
CASSFGVPNSPLHF
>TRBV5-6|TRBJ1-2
CASSLPRYTFYGYTF
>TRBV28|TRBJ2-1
CASSPAVSGTYNEQFF
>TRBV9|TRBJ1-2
CASSVATGGARYGYTF
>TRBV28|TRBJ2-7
CASRLGLAGSYEQYF
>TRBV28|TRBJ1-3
CASSLSVEQGWEGTIYF
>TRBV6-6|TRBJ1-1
CASSYPGQREAFF
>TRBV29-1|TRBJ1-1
CSVEVRQGNTEAFF
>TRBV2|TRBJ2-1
CASSSSSGGTRGEQFF
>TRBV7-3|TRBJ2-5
CASRLDRLAGEETQYF
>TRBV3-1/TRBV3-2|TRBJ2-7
CASSLGGTGEVQYF
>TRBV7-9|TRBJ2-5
CASSSRVGGQYF
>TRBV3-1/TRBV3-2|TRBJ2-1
CASSLQWGGNEQFF
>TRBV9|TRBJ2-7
CASSPGQGAYEQYF
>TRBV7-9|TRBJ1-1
CASTQADRGDTEAFF
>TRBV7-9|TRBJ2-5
CASSQITGLGETQYF
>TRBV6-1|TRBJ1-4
CASSEGPGGKLFF
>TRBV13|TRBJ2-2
CASSRMRTGELFF
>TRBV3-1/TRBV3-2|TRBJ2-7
CASLKRLSSYEQYF